This TCR beta chain was documented in a study of cytomegalovirus exposure and HLA in healthy donors. Across the study: Previous work identified some 120 million unique TCR beta sequences from approximately 190 million T cells.

13 Jbeta primers and 60 Vbeta primers were used for the PCR. Here immunoSEQ multiplex PCR was the method, and the copy in TCRdb shows in-frame clones only, minus some. The sample records approximately 130,000 clones, more than 80% being singletons. Germline-derived CDR1 and CDR2 are LNHDA and SQIVND (reference sequence). The CDR3 consists of 11 residues. V was pared by 8 bases and J by 4 bases, with 8 bases between. Regarding the study as a whole: Later analysis associated a missense DCLRE1C variant with TCR beta V- and J-gene trimming. According to a later analysis, donors in an Asian-associated ancestry cluster reportedly had fewer N-insertions than the approximately 620-donor mean.

As to this clone: Its target is not known.

This clonotype was sampled from a woman aged 40-49 years in good health and CMV-seropositive. The chain carries TRBV19 and TRBJ1-2; maybe TRBD1 (5 bases). Sequencing was carried out using PBMCs. CDR3 region: CASRQGYGYTF. The CDR3 DNA reads as TGTGCCAGTCGGCAGGGCTATGGCTACACCTTC.